This T cell receptor beta chain was obtained from a study of blood T cell repertoires in COVID-19. Sequencing used immunoSEQ multiplex PCR; TCRdb keeps in-frame clones, though not all of them. The sample yields 45,000 to 55,000 clones, roughly 89% seen once. Germline CDR1 and CDR2: SGHRS and YFSETQ. The CDR3 sequence is 15 residues long. The V gene lost 3 bases and the J gene lost 0 bases, with 12 bases spanning the gap. The chain recombines TRBV5-1 with TRBJ2-5; TRBD1 is a possible D gene (5 bases). Sequencing input: peripheral blood. The clonotype was recovered from a man aged 80 or over with acute or convalescent COVID-19. The CDR3 loop reads CASSSLTEYQETQYF. CDR3 nucleotides: TGCGCCAGCAGCTCTCTGACAGAGTACCAAGAGACCCAGTACTTC.